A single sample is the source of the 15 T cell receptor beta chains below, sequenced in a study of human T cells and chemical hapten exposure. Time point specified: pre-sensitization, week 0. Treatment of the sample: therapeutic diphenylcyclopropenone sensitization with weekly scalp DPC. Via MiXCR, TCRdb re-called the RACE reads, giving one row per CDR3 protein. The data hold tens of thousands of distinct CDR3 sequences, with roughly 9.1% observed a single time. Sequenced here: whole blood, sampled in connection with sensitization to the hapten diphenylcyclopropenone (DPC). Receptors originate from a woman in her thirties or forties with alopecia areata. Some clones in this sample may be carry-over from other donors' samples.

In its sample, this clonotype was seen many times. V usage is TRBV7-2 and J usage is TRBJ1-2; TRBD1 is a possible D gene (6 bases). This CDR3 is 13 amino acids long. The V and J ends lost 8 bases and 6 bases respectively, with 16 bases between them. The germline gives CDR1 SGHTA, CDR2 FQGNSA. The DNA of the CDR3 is TGTGCCAGCTCTTCAAGGGACACCCATGGCTACACCTTC. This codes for CASSSRDTHGYTF.

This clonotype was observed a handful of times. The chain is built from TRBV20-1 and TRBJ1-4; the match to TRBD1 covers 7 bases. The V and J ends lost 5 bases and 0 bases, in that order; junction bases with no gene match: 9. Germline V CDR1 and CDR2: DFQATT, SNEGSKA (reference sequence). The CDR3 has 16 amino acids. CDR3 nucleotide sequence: TGCAGTGCTGAGAACAGGGGAGAGGCAACTAATGAAAAACTGTTTTTT. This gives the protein CSAENRGEATNEKLFF.

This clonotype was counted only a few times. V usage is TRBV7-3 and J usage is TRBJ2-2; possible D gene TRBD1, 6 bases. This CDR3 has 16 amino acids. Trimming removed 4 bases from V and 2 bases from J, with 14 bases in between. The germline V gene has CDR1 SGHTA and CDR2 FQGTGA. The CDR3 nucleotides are TGTGCCAGCAGCTACTTAGGGGGTGGAAACACCGGGGAGCTGTTTTTT. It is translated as CASSYLGGGNTGELFF.

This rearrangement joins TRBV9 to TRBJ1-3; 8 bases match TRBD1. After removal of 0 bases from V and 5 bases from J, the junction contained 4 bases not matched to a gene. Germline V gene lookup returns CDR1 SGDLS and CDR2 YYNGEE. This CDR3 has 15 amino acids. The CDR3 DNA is TGTGCCAGCAGCGTAGCTCCAGGGGGCCGAAACACCATATATTTT. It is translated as CASSVAPGGRNTIYF.

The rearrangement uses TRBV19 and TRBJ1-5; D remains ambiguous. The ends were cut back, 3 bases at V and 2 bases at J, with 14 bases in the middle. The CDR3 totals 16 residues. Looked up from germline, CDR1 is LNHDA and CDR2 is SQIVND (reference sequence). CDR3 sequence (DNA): TGTGCCAGTAGTATCCTCTCCTCAGTAGGCAATCAGCCCCAGCATTTT. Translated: CASSILSSVGNQPQHF.

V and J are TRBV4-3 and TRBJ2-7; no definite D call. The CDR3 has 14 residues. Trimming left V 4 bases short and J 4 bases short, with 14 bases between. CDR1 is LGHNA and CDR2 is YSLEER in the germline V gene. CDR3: CASSPTSKGYEQYF. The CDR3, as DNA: TGCGCCAGCAGCCCTACCTCCAAAGGGTACGAGCAGTACTTC.

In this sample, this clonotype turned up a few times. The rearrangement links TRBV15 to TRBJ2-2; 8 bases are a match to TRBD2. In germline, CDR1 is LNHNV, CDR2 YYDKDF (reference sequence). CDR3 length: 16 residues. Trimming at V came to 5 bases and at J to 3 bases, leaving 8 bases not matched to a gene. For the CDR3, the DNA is TGTGCCACCAGCCCCCCCGGGAGGGGGGACACCGGGGAGCTGTTTTTT. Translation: CATSPPGRGDTGELFF.

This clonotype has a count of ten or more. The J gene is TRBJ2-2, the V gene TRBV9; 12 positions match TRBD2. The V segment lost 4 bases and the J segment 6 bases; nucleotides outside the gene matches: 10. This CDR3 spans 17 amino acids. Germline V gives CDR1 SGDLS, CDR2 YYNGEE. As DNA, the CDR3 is TGTGCCAGCAGCCCAGGACTAGCGGGGATGGGGCCCGGGGAGCTGTTTTTT. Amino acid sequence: CASSPGLAGMGPGELFF.

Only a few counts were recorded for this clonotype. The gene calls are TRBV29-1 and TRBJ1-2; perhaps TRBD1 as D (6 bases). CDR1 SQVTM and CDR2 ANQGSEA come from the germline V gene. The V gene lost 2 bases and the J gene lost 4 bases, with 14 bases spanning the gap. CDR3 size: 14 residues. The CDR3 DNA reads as TGCAGCGTTGAATGGGACAATTCGGGCTATGGCTACACCTTC. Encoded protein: CSVEWDNSGYGYTF.

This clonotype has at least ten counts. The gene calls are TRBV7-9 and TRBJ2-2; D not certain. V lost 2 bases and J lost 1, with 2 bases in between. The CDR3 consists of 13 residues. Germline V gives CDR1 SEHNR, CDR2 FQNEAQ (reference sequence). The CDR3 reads CASSLWNTGELFF. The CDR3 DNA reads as TGTGCCAGCAGCTTATGGAACACCGGGGAGCTGTTTTTT.

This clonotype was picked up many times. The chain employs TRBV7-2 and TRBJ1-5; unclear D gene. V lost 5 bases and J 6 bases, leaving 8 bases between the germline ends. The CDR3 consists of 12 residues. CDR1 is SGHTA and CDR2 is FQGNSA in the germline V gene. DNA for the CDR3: TGTGCCAGCAGCCAAGACTTTCAGCCCCAGCATTTT. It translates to CASSQDFQPQHF.

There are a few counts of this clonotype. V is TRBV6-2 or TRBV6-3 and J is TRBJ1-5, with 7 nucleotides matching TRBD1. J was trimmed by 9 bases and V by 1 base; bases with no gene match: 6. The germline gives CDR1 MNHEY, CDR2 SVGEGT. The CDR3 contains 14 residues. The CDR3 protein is CASSYLTGSGPQHF. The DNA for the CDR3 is TGTGCCAGCAGTTACTTGACAGGGTCAGGGCCCCAGCATTTT.

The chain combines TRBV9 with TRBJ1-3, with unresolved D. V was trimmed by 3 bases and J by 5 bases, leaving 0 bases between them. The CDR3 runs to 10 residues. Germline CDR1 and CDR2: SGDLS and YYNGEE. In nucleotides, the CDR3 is TGTGCCAGCAGCGGAAACACCATATATTTT. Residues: CASSGNTIYF.

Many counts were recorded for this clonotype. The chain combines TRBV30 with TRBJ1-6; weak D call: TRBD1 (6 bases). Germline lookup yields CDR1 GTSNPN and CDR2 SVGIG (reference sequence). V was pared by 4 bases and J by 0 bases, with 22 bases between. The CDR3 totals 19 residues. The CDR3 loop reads CAWIRGTYYGSSYNSPLHF. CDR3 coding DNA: TGTGCCTGGATCCGCGGGACATATTATGGGAGCTCCTATAATTCACCCCTCCACTTT. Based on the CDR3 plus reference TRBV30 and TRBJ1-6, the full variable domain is SQTIHQWPATLVQPVGSPLSLECTVEGTSNPNLYWYRQAAGRGLQLLFYSVGIGQISSEVPQNLSASRPQDRQFILSSKKLLLSDSGFYLCAWIRGTYYGSSYNSPLHFGNGTRLTVT.

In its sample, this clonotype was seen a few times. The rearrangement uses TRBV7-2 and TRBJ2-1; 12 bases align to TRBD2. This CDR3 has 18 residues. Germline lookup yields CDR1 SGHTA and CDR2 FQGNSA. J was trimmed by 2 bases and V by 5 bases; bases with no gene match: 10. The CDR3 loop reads CASSPSTSGGGAYNEQFF. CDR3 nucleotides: TGTGCCAGCAGCCCCTCGACTAGCGGGGGAGGAGCCTACAATGAGCAGTTCTTC.